The 26 T cell receptor beta chains below all came from one sample that was sequenced in a study of tumor-infiltrating lymphocytes in primary liver carcinoma. Total RNA amounting to around 450 ng was the source from which TCR beta cDNA was made with a constant-region primer. What produced the TCR beta libraries was three nested multiplex PCR rounds using slightly modified ARM-PCR. Rounds one and two of PCR, each of roughly 10 cycles, were primed with TRBV1-TRBV30 forward primers and a C-beta reverse primer. One entry per CDR3 protein, called by TCRdb with MiXCR from the multiplex PCR reads. The repertoire holds about 74,000 distinct CDR3 sequences, 60% to 75% seen once, with roughly a quarter in the top ten. Co-extraction of RNA and DNA was performed on about 18-30 mg of unsorted bulk tissue. The specimen sequenced was liver tumor tissue from sampling region 4. As to subset: tumor region T4, right-lateral pole. These TCRs come from a man in his forties with primary liver carcinoma and hepatitis B virus infection.

In the case of this clonotype: Compared with germline, one end of the junction differs, possibly owing to a read error. The CDR3 region is CASSPRTVMNTEGFF. CDR3 sequence (DNA): TGTGCCAGCAGCCCCCGGACAGTTATGAACACTGAAGGTTTCTTC. V is TRBV6-6 and J is TRBJ1-1; tentative D call: TRBD1 (6 bases). CDR3 length: 15 amino acids. CDR1 is MNHNY and CDR2 is SVGAGI in the germline V gene (reference sequence).

To note about this clonotype: A read error may explain this, as a much larger clone is one base away. The chain has TRBV7-9 and TRBJ1-2; 8 nucleotides align to TRBD1. V lost 8 bases and J lost 5; bases outside the gene matches: 10. Looked up from germline, CDR1 is SEHNR and CDR2 is FQNEAQ (reference sequence). CDR3 length equals 14 residues. CDR3 sequence: CASGHDRGNYGYTF. The CDR3 DNA is TGTGCCAGCGGCCACGACAGGGGCAATTATGGCTACACCTTC. The entire variable domain, with the rest obtained from reference TRBV7-9 and TRBJ1-2, is as follows: DTGVSQNPRHKITKRGQNVTFRCDPISEHNRLYWYRQTLGQGPEFLTYFQNEAQLEKSRLLSDRFSAERPKGSFSTLEIQRTEQGDSAMYLCASGHDRGNYGYTFGSGTRLTVV.

Points on this clonotype: An end of the junction does not agree with germline; a read error may underlie this. In DNA, the CDR3 is TGTGCCAGCGGTTTTGGGCATGGTGAGGGGCCCCAGCATTTT. It yields the protein CASGFGHGEGPQHF. The rearrangement links TRBV12-3 or TRBV12-4 to TRBJ1-5; D not certain. The CDR3 contains 14 residues.

This clonotype is medium-sized in the sample. The gene calls are TRBV11-2 and TRBJ2-2, with a tentative D call TRBD1 (5 bases). CDR3 length equals 15 residues. CDR1 and CDR2 from the germline V gene are SGHAT and FQNNGV. V was cut by 2 bases and J by 3 bases, with 10 bases left in between. The CDR3 region is CASSLLRADTGELFF. The CDR3 DNA sequence: TGTGCCAGCAGCTTACTCAGGGCGGACACCGGGGAGCTGTTTTTT. The variable domain in full, with the rest retrieved from reference TRBV11-2 and TRBJ2-2, is EAGVAQSPRYKIIEKRQSVAFWCNPISGHATLYWYQQILGQGPKLLIQFQNNGVVDDSQLPKDRFSAERLKGVDSTLKIQPAKLEDSAVYLCASSLLRADTGELFFGEGSRLTVL.

About this clonotype itself: A read error may produce the germline difference seen at one junction end. This chain connects TRBV10-3 to TRBJ2-1, with TRBD2 as a possible D gene (7 bases). The CDR3 is 13 amino acids. CDR1 is ENHRY, CDR2 SYGVKD, per germline. CDR3 sequence (DNA): TGTGCATCGGCCTCAGGGGAGGGGAATAAGCAGCTCTTC. Translation: CASASGEGNKQLF.

This clonotype qualifies as medium-sized. The rearrangement joins TRBV11-2 to TRBJ2-3; D uncertain. The V end was cut by 3 bases, the J end by 4 bases, with 11 bases between. CDR1 is SGHAT and CDR2 is FQNNGV in the germline V gene. There are 14 residues in the CDR3. CDR3 DNA sequence: TGTGCCAGCAGCTTTGGGTTCCCTCCAGATACGCAGTATTTT. It translates to CASSFGFPPDTQYF.

Note on this clonotype: This clone may be a read error of a much larger clone one base away. The V gene is TRBV10-3, the J gene TRBJ2-1; no definite D call. Germline lookup yields CDR1 ENHRY and CDR2 SYGVKD. The CDR3 has 16 amino acids. The DNA of the CDR3 is TGTGCCATCAGTAAGTCGGGCGGCCAAGGCGACAATGAGCAGTTCTTC. It yields the protein CAISKSGGQGDNEQFF.

Regarding this clonotype: One junction end does not reproduce the germline sequence, and a read error may be involved. The chain carries TRBV4-1 and TRBJ2-3; TRBD2 matches at 7 bases. Germline values: CDR1 MGHRA, CDR2 YSYEKL. The CDR3 sequence is 17 residues long. Written as DNA, the CDR3 is TGCGCCAGCAAACCGTCAATCGGCGGGAGTATTGGAGATACGCAGTGTTTT. It specifies CASKPSIGGSIGDTQCF.

For this clonotype: One junction end disagrees with the germline gene, perhaps due to a read error. This rearrangement joins TRBV12-3 or TRBV12-4 to TRBJ1-1; the D is unclear. There are 13 residues in the CDR3. The CDR3, as DNA: TGTACCAGCAGCAGGAGGACGTCTTATAAAGCTTTCTTT. It is translated as CTSSRRTSYKAFF.

The chain carries TRBV10-3 and TRBJ2-1; D is possibly TRBD1 (6 bases). Germline V gene lookup returns CDR1 ENHRY and CDR2 SYGVKD. The CDR3 is 14 amino acids. Trimming took off 10 bases at V and 3 bases at J, with 16 bases between the two ends. This CDR3 reads CATSGPTGYNEQFF. The CDR3 nucleotides read TGTGCCACGAGTGGTCCGACAGGCTACAATGAGCAGTTCTTC.

A word on this clonotype: A read error may produce the germline difference seen at one junction end. The chain is built from TRBV11-2 and TRBJ2-5; D might be TRBD2 (5 bases). The germline CDR1 and CDR2 sequences are SGHAT and FQNNGV. The CDR3 covers 16 residues. For the CDR3, the DNA is TGTGCCAGTAGATCCCGGGATCCGGCCCACCAAGAGACACAGTACTTC. As protein: CASRSRDPAHQETQYF.

Note on this clonotype: It is likely a read error, because the conserved phenylalanine at the end of the CDR3 is missing. The V and J genes are TRBV10-1 and TRBJ2-1; the D call may be TRBD1 or TRBD2 (5 bases each). The CDR3 spans 12 residues. Germline loops: CDR1 WNHNN, CDR2 SYGVQD (reference sequence). The CDR3 bases are TGCGCCAACAGTAAATGGGGGAATGAGCAGTTCCTC. Its translation: CANSKWGNEQFL.

This clonotype was seen a few times. This may arise from a read error, as a much more abundant clone is one base away. The genes are TRBV28 and TRBJ2-7, with 8 bases that match TRBD1. This CDR3 region has 13 residues. Germline V gene sequence: CDR1 MDHEN, CDR2 SYDVKM. The CDR3: CASNGQGDYGQYF. Written as DNA, the CDR3 is TGTGCCAGTAACGGACAGGGAGACTACGGGCAGTACTTC.

This chain connects TRBV24-1 to TRBJ2-4; 11 bases line up with TRBD2. V was clipped by 0 bases and J by 0 bases; unmatched bases: 9. CDR3 length equals 20 residues. Germline CDR1 reads KGHDR; CDR2 reads SFDVKD. For the CDR3, the DNA is TGTGCCACCAGTGATTTGCTCCTTAGCGGGAGGGCATCAGCCAAAAACATTCAGTACTTC. It yields the protein CATSDLLLSGRASAKNIQYF.

Comment on this clonotype: The junction and the germline gene differ at one end; a read error may be behind it. The V gene is TRBV24-1, the J gene TRBJ1-1; the match to TRBD1 covers 8 bases. From germline, CDR1 is KGHDR and CDR2 SFDVKD. The CDR3 sequence is 16 residues long. CDR3: CATSDGTGYSNTEALF. For the CDR3, the DNA is TGTGCCACCAGTGACGGGACAGGCTATTCAAACACTGAAGCTCTCTTT.

This sequence joins TRBV6-1 and TRBJ2-5; maybe TRBD2 (5 bases). The CDR3 sequence is 13 residues long. V was shortened by 4 bases and J by 5 bases, with 11 bases between the two germline ends. Germline CDR1 MNHNS, CDR2 SASEGT. DNA of the CDR3: TGTGCCAGCAGTGTCCTAGCTGGCGAGACCCAGTACTTC. It codes for CASSVLAGETQYF.

A single count supports this clonotype. V gene TRBV4-2 combines with J gene TRBJ2-1, with 10 nucleotides matching TRBD2. The germline V gene has CDR1 LGHNA and CDR2 YNFKEQ. CDR3 size: 18 residues. V shed 5 bases, J shed 0 bases, and the junction held 10 bases outside the gene matches. The CDR3 DNA sequence: TGTGCCAGCAGCTTGCTTCTAGCGGGAGACGGCTCCTACAATGAGCAGTTCTTC. It encodes CASSLLLAGDGSYNEQFF.

Comment on this clonotype: One junction end disagrees with the germline gene, perhaps due to a read error. The chain joins TRBV6-1 to TRBJ1-2; D call uncertain. The germline gives CDR1 MNHNS, CDR2 SASEGT. This CDR3 contains 13 residues. For the CDR3, the DNA is TGTGTCAGCAGTGAACTGCTCTCAGGCGGCTACACCTTC. As protein: CVSSELLSGGYTF.

Comment on this clonotype: The junction departs from germline at one end; a sequencing error may be responsible. The chain links TRBV11-2 to TRBJ2-3, with a weak D call TRBD1 (5 bases). This CDR3 comprises 14 residues. Germline assignment: CDR1 SGHAT and CDR2 FQNNGV. CDR3 region: CVSSFDRLPHTQYF. DNA for the CDR3: TGTGTCAGCAGTTTCGACAGACTCCCGCATACGCAGTATTTT.

Worth noting for this clonotype: It may be a read error: a sequence one base away is much more abundant. The chain recombines TRBV28 with TRBJ1-6, with D maybe TRBD1 (5 bases). The CDR3 sequence is 15 residues long. Germline V CDR1 and CDR2: MDHEN, SYDVKM. CDR3 loop: CACSLSAGRGSPLHF. CDR3 coding DNA: TGTGCCTGCAGTTTATCTGCAGGGCGAGGTTCACCCCTCCACTTT.

This clonotype was found many times. The chain uses TRBV10-3 and TRBJ2-7; D is possibly TRBD1 or TRBD2 (5 bases each). The CDR3 spans 15 residues. Trimming removed 4 bases at V and 2 bases at J, with 15 bases between. In germline, CDR1 is ENHRY, CDR2 SYGVKD. CDR3: CAISGGEQPPYEQYF. DNA of the CDR3: TGTGCCATCAGTGGAGGGGAGCAACCGCCCTACGAGCAGTACTTC.

This clonotype was counted once. J is TRBJ2-5 and V is TRBV11-2, with 11 bases fitting TRBD1. The CDR3 has 18 residues. V was pared by 4 bases and J by 1 base, with 11 bases of the junction left unmatched. Germline CDR1 is SGHAT and CDR2 is FQNNGV. CDR3: CASSSYVGTGGPQETQYF. DNA for the CDR3: TGTGCCAGCAGCTCGTACGTAGGGACAGGGGGTCCCCAAGAGACCCAGTACTTC. The variable domain in full, with the rest retrieved from reference TRBV11-2 and TRBJ2-5, is EAGVAQSPRYKIIEKRQSVAFWCNPISGHATLYWYQQILGQGPKLLIQFQNNGVVDDSQLPKDRFSAERLKGVDSTLKIQPAKLEDSAVYLCASSSYVGTGGPQETQYFGPGTRLLVL.

Of note for this clonotype: Mismatch with germline at one junction end may stem from a read error. The chain links TRBV6-5 to TRBJ1-2; 8 positions match TRBD1. CDR1 MNHEY and CDR2 SVGAGI come from the germline V gene. The CDR3 is 13 amino acids. This CDR3 is CAGSKDRGYGYTF. CDR3 DNA: TGTGCCGGCAGTAAAGACAGGGGCTATGGCTATACCTTC.

This sequence joins TRBV2 and TRBJ2-5, with D maybe TRBD1 (5 bases). Germline CDR1 SNHLY, CDR2 FYNNEI. The CDR3 extends over 15 amino acids. Trimming pared 6 bases from V and 4 bases from J, leaving 18 bases between. The CDR3 coding sequence is TGTGCCAGCAGCCTAGACCAGGGCAGGAGAGAGACCCAGTACTTC. This encodes CASSLDQGRRETQYF.

A note on this clonotype: A much larger clone lies one base from this, so it may be a read error. The genes are TRBV28 and TRBJ2-7; D is ambiguous. The germline V and J ends were trimmed by 7 bases and 8 bases, with 15 bases remaining between them. In germline, CDR1 is MDHEN, CDR2 SYDVKM. This CDR3 is built from 12 residues. The CDR3 sequence: CASKPRTYKQYF. CDR3 in DNA: TGTGCCAGCAAACCCAGGACGTACAAGCAGTACTTC.

This clonotype was seen a few times. No conserved phenylalanine or tryptophan ends this CDR3, so it is likely a read error. CDR3 sequence reads: CASGTGLGDTQYL. Here the CDR3 DNA reads TGTGCCAGCGGGACAGGGTTGGGAGATACGCAGTATTTA. The J gene is TRBJ2-3, the V gene TRBV7-9; 9 bases map to TRBD1. Germline V gene lookup returns CDR1 SEHNR and CDR2 FQNEAQ (reference sequence). Losses at the gene ends were 8 bases for V and 5 bases for J; bases not matched to a gene: 5. The CDR3 contains 13 residues.